Listed below are T cell receptor beta chains from one sample, sequenced in a study of shared T cell receptors in the human thymus. Libraries were prepared by immunoSEQ multiplex PCR; TCRdb keeps only in-frame clonotypes and omits some of them. The table lists hundreds of thousands of clones, around 89% of them singletons. These data were also filed under a second study, of human thymus T cells.

The sequencing input was thymocytes. These receptors originate from a boy younger than two with a congenital heart defect. CDR3s include the opening cysteine and the closing phenylalanine or tryptophan. A D gene is named only where the DNA matches it firmly. Rows give clone size only sometimes, using once, few, many, or a class for an expanded clone.

v_gene: TRBV7-9
j_gene: TRBJ1-1
abundance: -
d_gene: -
CDR3aa: CASRKEAGGTEAFF
CDR3nt: TGTGCCAGCAGGAAAGAAGCGGGCGGCACTGAAGCTTTCTTT

v_gene: TRBV27
j_gene: TRBJ1-2
abundance: -
d_gene: -
CDR3aa: CASSPQQDAIYGYTF
CDR3nt: TGTGCCAGCAGCCCCCAACAGGACGCTATCTATGGCTACACCTTC

v_gene: TRBV28
j_gene: TRBJ2-7
abundance: few
d_gene: TRBD1
CDR3aa: CASSLRLQGEQYF
CDR3nt: TGTGCCAGCAGTTTACGTTTACAGGGGGAGCAGTACTTC

v_gene: TRBV21-1
j_gene: TRBJ2-7
abundance: -
d_gene: -
CDR3aa: CASSQDGRYRNGPFEQYF
CDR3nt: TGTGCCAGCAGCCAAGATGGGCGATATAGGAATGGGCCGTTCGAGCAGTACTTC

v_gene: TRBV19
j_gene: TRBJ1-2
abundance: -
d_gene: -
CDR3aa: CASKITGPWAGYTF
CDR3nt: TGTGCCAGTAAAATTACAGGGCCATGGGCTGGCTACACCTTC

v_gene: TRBV7-6
j_gene: TRBJ1-1
abundance: -
d_gene: TRBD1
CDR3aa: CASSPADREGFSTEAFF
CDR3nt: TGTGCCAGCAGCCCCGCGGACAGGGAGGGGTTTTCCACTGAAGCTTTCTTT

v_gene: TRBV7-7
j_gene: TRBJ2-3
abundance: -
d_gene: TRBD1
CDR3aa: CASSLRDRDTDTQYF
CDR3nt: TGTGCTAGCAGCCTCCGGGACAGAGACACAGATACGCAGTATTTT

v_gene: TRBV2
j_gene: TRBJ2-7
abundance: once
d_gene: TRBD1
CDR3aa: CASGHGTGVFDEQYF
CDR3nt: TGTGCCAGCGGCCACGGGACAGGGGTATTCGACGAGCAGTACTTC

v_gene: TRBV6-1
j_gene: TRBJ1-1
abundance: -
d_gene: TRBD1
CDR3aa: CASRGQGPTEAFF
CDR3nt: TGTGCCAGCAGGGGACAGGGGCCCACTGAAGCTTTCTTT

v_gene: TRBV6-5
j_gene: TRBJ2-7
abundance: -
d_gene: -
CDR3aa: CASSYSRQAAYEQYF
CDR3nt: TGTGCCAGCAGCTATTCCCGACAGGCTGCCTACGAGCAGTACTTC

v_gene: TRBV10-3
j_gene: TRBJ2-7
abundance: -
d_gene: -
CDR3aa: CAISTGTGYEQYF
CDR3nt: TGTGCCATCAGTACAGGGACCGGGTACGAGCAGTACTTC

v_gene: TRBV28
j_gene: TRBJ1-5
abundance: few
d_gene: -
CDR3aa: CASSLDAGTLNQPQHF
CDR3nt: TGTGCCAGCAGTCTGGACGCCGGGACACTGAATCAGCCCCAGCATTTT

v_gene: TRBV6-5
j_gene: TRBJ1-2
abundance: once
d_gene: -
CDR3aa: CASSYSIGGARYGYTF
CDR3nt: TGTGCCAGCAGTTACTCGATTGGGGGGGCGCGCTATGGCTACACCTTC

v_gene: TRBV29-1
j_gene: TRBJ2-5
abundance: -
d_gene: TRBD1
CDR3aa: CSAVRTGSNQETQYF
CDR3nt: TGCAGCGCTGTACGGACAGGGTCAAACCAAGAGACCCAGTACTTC

v_gene: TRBV28
j_gene: TRBJ2-7
abundance: -
d_gene: TRBD1
CDR3aa: CASSHTGGVYVRSLGDF
CDR3nt: TGTGCCAGCAGTCATACAGGGGGCGTTTATGTGAGAAGCTTGGGGGACTTC

v_gene: TRBV11-2
j_gene: TRBJ2-4
abundance: -
d_gene: TRBD1
CDR3aa: CASRGQGLDIQYF
CDR3nt: TGTGCCAGCAGGGGACAGGGGTTGGACATTCAGTACTTC

v_gene: TRBV7-6
j_gene: TRBJ1-2
abundance: -
d_gene: TRBD1
CDR3aa: CASSSTPTGDYGYTF
CDR3nt: TGTGCCAGCAGCTCGACTCCGACAGGGGACTATGGCTACACCTTC

v_gene: TRBV7-8
j_gene: TRBJ2-3
abundance: -
d_gene: -
CDR3aa: CASSLGVVSGITDTQYF
CDR3nt: TGTGCCAGCAGCTTAGGTGTTGTTTCGGGTATAACAGATACGCAGTATTTT

v_gene: TRBV4-2
j_gene: TRBJ1-2
abundance: -
d_gene: TRBD1
CDR3aa: CASSPLWTGRARGYTF
CDR3nt: TGTGCCAGCAGCCCACTTTGGACAGGGAGGGCCCGTGGCTACACCTTC

v_gene: TRBV2
j_gene: TRBJ2-3
abundance: once
d_gene: -
CDR3aa: CASSNPLGDTQYF
CDR3nt: TGTGCCAGCAGCAACCCGCTAGGTGATACGCAGTATTTT

v_gene: TRBV5-6
j_gene: TRBJ2-7
abundance: -
d_gene: TRBD1
CDR3aa: CASSLNRGRSREQYF
CDR3nt: TGTGCCAGCAGCCTCAACAGGGGGCGGTCTCGGGAGCAGTACTTC

v_gene: TRBV14
j_gene: TRBJ2-2
abundance: -
d_gene: -
CDR3aa: CASSQVGLGRNTGELFF
CDR3nt: TGTGCCAGCAGCCAAGTCGGACTGGGCAGAAACACCGGGGAGCTGTTTTTT

v_gene: TRBV4-2
j_gene: TRBJ2-1
abundance: -
d_gene: -
CDR3aa: CASSQKGPPYNEQFF
CDR3nt: TGTGCCAGCAGCCAAAAGGGGCCCCCATACAATGAGCAGTTCTTC

v_gene: TRBV18
j_gene: TRBJ1-2
abundance: -
d_gene: TRBD1
CDR3aa: CLSGTGEGGYTF
CDR3nt: TGTCTCTCAGGGACAGGGGAAGGTGGCTACACCTTC

v_gene: TRBV6-5
j_gene: TRBJ2-2
abundance: -
d_gene: -
CDR3aa: CASRNGLEPSGELFF
CDR3nt: TGTGCCAGCAGAAACGGACTGGAACCTTCCGGGGAGCTGTTTTTT

v_gene: TRBV29-1
j_gene: TRBJ2-1
abundance: -
d_gene: -
CDR3aa: CSVEGGGVARPSSYNEQFF
CDR3nt: TGCAGCGTTGAGGGAGGGGGGGTAGCTCGGCCCAGCTCCTACAATGAGCAGTTCTTC

v_gene: TRBV6-1
j_gene: TRBJ1-1
abundance: -
d_gene: TRBD1
CDR3aa: CASRRDRARNTEAFF
CDR3nt: TGTGCCAGCAGGCGTGACAGGGCTCGGAACACTGAAGCTTTCTTT

v_gene: TRBV19
j_gene: TRBJ2-3
abundance: -
d_gene: -
CDR3aa: CASSIASPPGTDTQYF
CDR3nt: TGTGCCAGTAGTATAGCATCCCCGCCAGGCACAGATACGCAGTATTTT

v_gene: TRBV19
j_gene: TRBJ2-7
abundance: -
d_gene: -
CDR3aa: CASKGGGSEQYF
CDR3nt: TGTGCCAGTAAAGGAGGGGGCTCCGAGCAGTACTTC

v_gene: TRBV28
j_gene: TRBJ2-2
abundance: -
d_gene: -
CDR3aa: CASSPLAAVNTGELFF
CDR3nt: TGTGCCAGCAGTCCTCTCGCGGCAGTGAACACCGGGGAGCTGTTTTTT

v_gene: TRBV2
j_gene: TRBJ2-2
abundance: -
d_gene: TRBD2
CDR3aa: CASSEARVAGVSGELFF
CDR3nt: TGTGCCAGCAGTGAAGCGAGGGTAGCGGGAGTATCCGGGGAGCTGTTTTTT

v_gene: TRBV9
j_gene: TRBJ2-1
abundance: -
d_gene: TRBD1
CDR3aa: CASSEGAGSYNEQFF
CDR3nt: TGTGCCAGCAGCGAGGGGGCCGGGTCCTACAATGAGCAGTTCTTC

v_gene: TRBV27
j_gene: TRBJ2-1
abundance: once
d_gene: -
CDR3aa: CASSWGTGGYEQFF
CDR3nt: TGTGCCAGCAGTTGGGGGACTGGGGGGTATGAGCAGTTCTTC

v_gene: TRBV5-8
j_gene: TRBJ2-5
abundance: -
d_gene: -
CDR3aa: CASSLRVETQYF
CDR3nt: TGTGCCAGCAGCTTGCGGGTTGAGACCCAGTACTTC

v_gene: TRBV10-3
j_gene: TRBJ2-1
abundance: -
d_gene: TRBD1
CDR3aa: CAISGTRDRGSRNEQFF
CDR3nt: TGTGCCATCAGTGGGACCCGGGACAGGGGAAGTAGGAATGAGCAGTTCTTC

v_gene: TRBV29-1
j_gene: TRBJ2-7
abundance: -
d_gene: -
CDR3aa: CSVFAETYEQYF
CDR3nt: TGCAGCGTTTTTGCCGAGACCTACGAGCAGTACTTC

v_gene: TRBV11-2
j_gene: TRBJ2-1
abundance: -
d_gene: -
CDR3aa: CASSLGYALSVNEQFF
CDR3nt: TGTGCCAGCAGCTTAGGTTACGCACTTTCTGTTAATGAGCAGTTCTTC

v_gene: TRBV19
j_gene: TRBJ1-2
abundance: -
d_gene: -
CDR3aa: CASRPEYGYTF
CDR3nt: TGTGCCAGCAGGCCCGAATATGGCTACACCTTC

v_gene: TRBV2
j_gene: TRBJ1-1
abundance: -
d_gene: TRBD1
CDR3aa: CASNQTGGVCATEAFF
CDR3nt: TGTGCCAGCAACCAGACAGGGGGCGTTTGCGCCACTGAAGCTTTCTTT

v_gene: TRBV29-1
j_gene: TRBJ1-2
abundance: -
d_gene: TRBD1
CDR3aa: CSVRDRTNYGYTF
CDR3nt: TGCAGCGTTAGGGACAGAACTAACTATGGCTACACCTTC

v_gene: TRBV4-1
j_gene: TRBJ2-7
abundance: -
d_gene: -
CDR3aa: CASSQSWSSSYEQYF
CDR3nt: TGCGCCAGCAGCCAATCCTGGTCGAGCTCCTACGAGCAGTACTTC

v_gene: TRBV27
j_gene: TRBJ1-5
abundance: once
d_gene: -
CDR3aa: CASGEVQPQHF
CDR3nt: TGTGCCAGCGGAGAAGTCCAGCCCCAGCATTTT

v_gene: TRBV27
j_gene: TRBJ2-3
abundance: -
d_gene: TRBD1
CDR3aa: CASGRGQLGADTQYF
CDR3nt: TGTGCCAGCGGAAGGGGACAGCTGGGGGCAGATACGCAGTATTTT

v_gene: TRBV7-9
j_gene: TRBJ2-7
abundance: -
d_gene: -
CDR3aa: CASSLTGPYEQYF
CDR3nt: TGTGCCAGCAGCTTGACAGGACCCTACGAGCAGTACTTC

v_gene: TRBV5-5
j_gene: TRBJ2-1
abundance: -
d_gene: TRBD2
CDR3aa: CASSPRGLASRGHNEQFF
CDR3nt: TGTGCCAGCAGCCCCCGGGGACTAGCCTCCAGGGGACACAATGAGCAGTTCTTC

v_gene: TRBV6-5
j_gene: TRBJ1-2
abundance: -
d_gene: TRBD1
CDR3aa: CASSYAEQGAAGYTF
CDR3nt: TGTGCCAGCAGTTACGCGGAACAGGGGGCAGCTGGCTACACCTTC

v_gene: TRBV10-2
j_gene: TRBJ2-3
abundance: -
d_gene: -
CDR3aa: CASSESFAGAGYTQYF
CDR3nt: TGCGCCAGCAGTGAGTCCTTTGCGGGGGCGGGATATACGCAGTATTTT